The 27 T cell receptor beta chains given below trace back to one sample, sequenced in a study of cytomegalovirus exposure and HLA in healthy donors. Amplification used 60 Vbeta primers and 13 Jbeta primers. This table comes from immunoSEQ multiplex PCR, and its TCRdb copy is limited to in-frame clones, with some not included. The sample consists of roughly 180,000 clones, 75% to 85% of them appearing once. The sequenced material came from PBMCs. Source of these receptors: a woman aged 45-65 years in good health and CMV-seropositive.

The rearrangement uses TRBV5-1 and TRBJ2-1; perhaps TRBD2 as D (6 bases). V was pared by 0 bases and J by 6 bases, with 13 bases between. Germline loops: CDR1 SGHRS, CDR2 YFSETQ. This CDR3 has 15 amino acids. The CDR3 protein is CASSLEESGGNEQFF. The DNA for the CDR3 is TGCGCCAGCAGCTTGGAGGAATCCGGGGGCAATGAGCAGTTCTTC.

The sample holds a few counts of this clone. The rearrangement joins TRBV29-1 to TRBJ2-1; 7 nucleotides align to TRBD2. There are 14 residues in the CDR3. Germline V gene data show CDR1 as SQVTM and CDR2 as ANQGSEA. Trimming took 3 bases from V and 4 from J; bases not matched to a gene: 6. As DNA, the CDR3 is TGCAGCGTTGAGGGGACGGGGGGTTACAATGAGCAGTTCTTC. This translates into CSVEGTGGYNEQFF.

As for this clone: Germline is not matched at one junction end, which may reflect a read error. V gene TRBV7-9 combines with J gene TRBJ2-2; D is perhaps TRBD2 (5 bases). Germline lookup yields CDR1 SEHNR and CDR2 FQNEAQ (reference sequence). The CDR3 contains 18 residues. Written as DNA, the CDR3 is TGTTCCAGCAGCTTTACCCTAGGACTTTCGGAGAACACCGGGGAGCTGTTTTTT. This gives the protein CSSSFTLGLSENTGELFF. The variable domain in full, with the rest retrieved from reference TRBV7-9 and TRBJ2-2, is DTGVSQNPRHKITKRGQNVTFRCDPISEHNRLYWYRQTLGQGPEFLTYFQNEAQLEKSRLLSDRFSAERPKGSFSTLEIQRTEQGDSAMYLCSSSFTLGLSENTGELFFGEGSRLTVL.

This chain links TRBV6-1 with TRBJ1-2, with TRBD1 as a possible D gene (6 bases). Germline-derived CDR1 and CDR2 are MNHNS and SASEGT. The CDR3 sequence is 12 residues long. Trimming removed 3 bases at V and 4 bases at J, with 6 bases between. The CDR3 loop is CASSDRGYGYTF. The CDR3 nucleotides are TGTGCCAGCAGTGACAGGGGCTATGGCTACACCTTC.

This clone has a handful of counts. The gene calls are TRBV29-1 and TRBJ1-1; 11 bases are a match to TRBD1. Germline CDR1 and CDR2: SQVTM and ANQGSEA. Germline trimming cut 6 bases from V and 10 bases from J; bases unmatched to any gene: 10. This CDR3 is 13 amino acids long. In nucleotides, the CDR3 is TGCAGCGTCACCCGGACAGGGGGCTTTGGAGCTTTCTTT. Encoded protein: CSVTRTGGFGAFF.

This clone appeared a few times. This sequence joins TRBV6-1 and TRBJ1-2; D is ambiguous. CDR1 MNHNS and CDR2 SASEGT come from the germline V gene. There are 13 residues in the CDR3. V gave up 3 bases and J gave up 1 base, with 6 bases separating them. CDR3 in amino acids: CASSEAGNYGYTF. The CDR3 coding sequence is TGTGCCAGCAGTGAGGCGGGTAACTATGGCTACACCTTC.

The chain combines TRBV30 with TRBJ2-5; D gene uncertain. Looked up from germline, CDR1 is GTSNPN and CDR2 is SVGIG (reference sequence). The CDR3 consists of 13 residues. For the CDR3, the DNA is TGTGGTGGAAGTTTCAGGCCACAAGAGACCCAGTACTTC. This sequence encodes CGGSFRPQETQYF.

The CDR3 region is CASSEHFRDRGQPQHF. CDR3 nucleotide sequence: TGTGCCAGCAGTGAACATTTCAGGGACAGGGGTCAGCCCCAGCATTTT. The gene calls are TRBV6-1 and TRBJ1-5; 10 bases map to TRBD1. V trimming: 2 bases; J trimming: 6 bases; junction bases outside the gene matches: 7. Looked up from germline, CDR1 is MNHNS and CDR2 is SASEGT. This CDR3 spans 16 amino acids.

The CDR3 sequence: CASSPSAPSEQYF. The CDR3 nucleotides are TGTGCCAGCAGCCCTTCCGCCCCCAGCGAGCAGTACTTC. V is TRBV7-2 and J is TRBJ2-7; D is undetermined. This CDR3 has 13 amino acids. With 5 bases removed from V and 6 bases from J, the gap between germline ends came to 14 bases. The V gene's germline CDR1 is SGHTA and CDR2 FQGNSA.

The chain employs TRBV7-3 and TRBJ1-1, with 8 bases identical to TRBD1. CDR1 is SGHTA and CDR2 is FQGTGA in the germline V gene. The CDR3 consists of 13 residues. With V trimmed by 5 bases and J by 2 bases, 1 base remained unmatched. The CDR3: CASSQGANTEAFF. CDR3 coding DNA: TGTGCCAGCAGCCAGGGGGCCAACACTGAAGCTTTCTTT.

Concerning this clone: At one end the junction does not follow the germline gene, possibly because of a read error. The genes are TRBV7-9 and TRBJ2-7, with 8 nucleotides matching TRBD1. The CDR3 extends over 13 amino acids. Germline V lookup: CDR1 SEHNR, CDR2 FQNEAQ (reference sequence). CDR3 in amino acids: CSSSVDRGREQYF. The CDR3 bases are TGTTCCAGCAGCGTCGACAGGGGTCGGGAGCAGTACTTC.

The J gene is TRBJ2-7, the V gene TRBV7-3; TRBD1 agrees at 9 bases. This CDR3 is 16 amino acids long. The germline V gene has CDR1 SGHTA and CDR2 FQGTGA. V lost 5 bases and J lost 2; bases outside the gene matches: 10. The CDR3 nucleotides read TGTGCCAGCAGCCAAAAGGGGGACAGGGTAACCTACGAGCAGTACTTC. Residues: CASSQKGDRVTYEQYF. Full variable domain (missing parts from reference TRBV7-3 and TRBJ2-7): GAGVSQTPSNKVTEKGKYVELRCDPISGHTALYWYRQSLGQGPEFLIYFQGTGAADDSGLPNDRFFAVRPEGSVSTLKIQRTERGDSAVYLCASSQKGDRVTYEQYFGPGTRLTVT.

The rearrangement links TRBV5-6 to TRBJ1-2, with a weak D call TRBD1 (6 bases). Between the trimmed V and J ends, which lost 3 bases and 8 bases, there was a span of 23 bases. The CDR3 covers 16 residues. CDR1 is SGHDT, CDR2 YYEEEE, per germline. In DNA form, the CDR3 reads TGTGCCAGCAGCTCCTTAACAGGGTCGTGGTATAAGGGCTACACCTTC. This codes for CASSSLTGSWYKGYTF.

The V and J genes are TRBV29-1 and TRBJ2-1; 8 positions match TRBD1. The CDR3 sequence is 15 residues long. The germline CDR1 and CDR2 sequences are SQVTM and ANQGSEA. V dropped 5 bases and J dropped 1; count of bases not matched to a gene: 7. The CDR3 protein is CSVHNGQGSYNEQFF. DNA of the CDR3: TGCAGCGTTCACAACGGACAGGGTTCCTACAATGAGCAGTTCTTC.

The chain recombines TRBV19 with TRBJ1-1; D may be TRBD1 (5 bases). Per the germline V gene, CDR1 is LNHDA and CDR2 is SQIVND (reference sequence). With 3 bases removed from V and 0 bases from J, the gap between germline ends came to 11 bases. The CDR3 spans 15 residues. The CDR3 loop is CASSIGGGMNTEAFF. In DNA, the CDR3 is TGTGCCAGTAGTATCGGGGGAGGGATGAACACTGAAGCTTTCTTT.

V usage is TRBV27 and J usage is TRBJ1-5; unclear D gene. This CDR3 spans 13 amino acids. Trimming cost V 6 bases and J 7 bases, with 13 bases left between them. Germline V gene data show CDR1 as MNHEY and CDR2 as SMNVEV (reference sequence). The CDR3 DNA is TGTGCCAGCAGCGGAGGGCCAGCACAGCCCCAGCATTTT. Its protein product is CASSGGPAQPQHF.

The rearrangement joins TRBV5-1 to TRBJ1-1, with D possibly matching TRBD1 (5 bases). Trimming took off 5 bases at V and 1 base at J, with 9 bases between the two ends. CDR1 is SGHRS, CDR2 YFSETQ, per germline. This CDR3 comprises 13 residues. The CDR3 sequence: CASRSTGNTEAFF. CDR3 in DNA: TGCGCCAGCAGATCCACAGGGAACACTGAAGCTTTCTTT.

The chain couples TRBV12-5 to TRBJ1-1, with 8 bases lining up with TRBD1. V dropped 5 bases and J dropped 7; count of bases not matched to a gene: 9. CDR3 length equals 14 residues. Germline V gives CDR1 LGHNT, CDR2 FRNRAP. CDR3 sequence: CASGKDRVVNEAFF. CDR3 bases: TGTGCTAGTGGTAAGGACAGGGTGGTAAATGAAGCTTTCTTT. Full variable domain (remainder filled in from reference TRBV12-5 and TRBJ1-1): DARVTQTPRHKVTEMGQEVTMRCQPILGHNTVFWYRQTMMQGLELLAYFRNRAPLDDSGMPKDRFSAEMPDATLATLKIQPSEPRDSAVYFCASGKDRVVNEAFFGQGTRLTVV.

V usage is TRBV10-3 and J usage is TRBJ2-3, with 12 bases matching TRBD2. CDR3 length equals 14 residues. Trimming cost V 6 bases and J 3 bases; bases outside gene matches: 1. Germline-derived CDR1 and CDR2 are ENHRY and SYGVKD. The CDR3 bases are TGTGCCATCAGACTAGCGGGGGGTACAGATACGCAGTATTTT. This codes for CAIRLAGGTDTQYF.

The rearrangement uses TRBV6-6 and TRBJ2-7, with D perhaps matching TRBD2 (5 bases). The CDR3 is 13 amino acids. V gave up 2 bases and J gave up 5 bases, with 10 bases separating them. CDR1 and CDR2 (germline): MNHNY, SVGAGI (reference sequence). CDR3 bases: TGTGCCAGCAGTTACGGTCTAGCCCACGAGCAGTACTTC. As protein: CASSYGLAHEQYF.

The rearrangement joins TRBV5-5 to TRBJ1-5, with 7 bases matching TRBD1. The CDR3 loop spans 14 amino acids. Germline CDR1 reads SGHKS; CDR2 reads YYEKEE (reference sequence). Trimming at V came to 4 bases and at J to 0 bases, leaving 1 base not matched to a gene. The CDR3: CASSRDSSNQPQHF. CDR3 bases: TGTGCCAGCAGCCGGGACAGTAGCAATCAGCCCCAGCATTTT.

The V call is TRBV5-6, the J call TRBJ1-6; tentatively, D is TRBD1 (5 bases). Germline assignment: CDR1 SGHDT and CDR2 YYEEEE. CDR3 length equals 14 residues. V lost 4 bases to trimming and J lost 4 bases, with 9 bases between them. The CDR3 reads CASSAPGYNSPLHF. CDR3 coding DNA: TGTGCCAGCAGCGCCCCAGGGTATAATTCACCCCTCCACTTT.

The chain carries TRBV5-1 and TRBJ2-2, with D perhaps matching TRBD2 (5 bases). V lost 4 bases to trimming and J lost 5 bases, with 12 bases between them. The CDR3 is 14 residues long. Looked up from germline, CDR1 is SGHRS and CDR2 is YFSETQ. The CDR3 bases are TGCGCCAGCAGCCCGGACTTACTTACCGGGGAGCTGTTTTTT. This gives the protein CASSPDLLTGELFF.

The gene calls are TRBV6-6 and TRBJ1-2; 9 bases match TRBD1. The CDR3 consists of 14 residues. V gave up 6 bases and J gave up 9 bases; unmatched junction bases: 11. CDR1 and CDR2 (germline): MNHNY, SVGAGI (reference sequence). CDR3 protein: CASRDPGQGGCYTF. The CDR3 region has the DNA TGTGCCAGCAGGGATCCGGGACAGGGAGGCTGCTACACCTTC.

The V call is TRBV6-1, the J call TRBJ1-1, with 9 nucleotides matching TRBD1. The CDR3 covers 16 residues. After removal of 4 bases from V and 5 bases from J, the junction contained 11 bases not matched to a gene. Germline CDR1 is MNHNS and CDR2 is SASEGT. CDR3: CASSASYRGPETEAFF. DNA for the CDR3: TGTGCCAGCAGTGCCTCTTACAGGGGGCCGGAGACTGAAGCTTTCTTT.

This clone was seen just once. DNA for the CDR3: TGTGCCAGCAGCCTTTCTAGGGGTTACCGCTCTGGAAACACCATATATTTT. This encodes CASSLSRGYRSGNTIYF. The chain carries TRBV7-9 and TRBJ1-3, with a weak D call TRBD1 (5 bases). V was clipped by 5 bases and J by 0 bases, with 17 bases between them. The CDR3 covers 17 residues. Germline V lookup: CDR1 SEHNR, CDR2 FQNEAQ (reference sequence).

The rearrangement links TRBV2 to TRBJ1-2; D gene unclear. Germline V gene sequence: CDR1 SNHLY, CDR2 FYNNEI. The V end was cut by 5 bases, the J end by 4 bases, with 14 bases between. The CDR3 is made up of 14 amino acids. In nucleotides, the CDR3 is TGTGCCAGCAGTTCGAGTTATGGTTCCTATGGCTACACCTTC. Translating it yields CASSSSYGSYGYTF.